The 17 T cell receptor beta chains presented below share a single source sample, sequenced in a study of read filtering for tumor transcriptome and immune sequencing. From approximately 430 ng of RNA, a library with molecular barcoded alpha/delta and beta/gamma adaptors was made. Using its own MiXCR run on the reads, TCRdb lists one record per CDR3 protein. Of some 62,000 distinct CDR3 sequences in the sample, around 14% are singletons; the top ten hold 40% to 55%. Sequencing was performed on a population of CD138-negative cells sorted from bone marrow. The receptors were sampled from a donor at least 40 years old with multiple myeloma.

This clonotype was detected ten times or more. This CDR3 reads CASSNGQTGPGELFF. DNA for the CDR3: TGTGCCAGCAGCAACGGACAGACAGGGCCCGGGGAGCTGTTTTTT. The chain employs TRBV21-1 and TRBJ2-2; TRBD1, as called in the table, went unchecked against the DNA. TRBV21-1 is a documented pseudogene. The CDR3 is 15 residues long.

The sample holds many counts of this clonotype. CDR3 bases: TGCAGCGTTGTCAAACAAACGAACACTGAAGCTTTCTTT. Translated: CSVVKQTNTEAFF. The J gene is TRBJ1-1, the V gene TRBV29-1; no firm D call. CDR1 is SQVTM, CDR2 ANQGSEA, per germline. Trimming stripped 4 bases from V and 1 base from J, with 10 bases between. CDR3 length equals 13 residues.

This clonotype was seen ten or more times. CDR3 region: CASSSALRGTNEKLFF. In nucleotides, the CDR3 is TGTGCCAGCAGTTCCGCACTCAGGGGAACTAATGAAAAACTGTTTTTT. The genes are TRBV27 and TRBJ1-4; weak D call: TRBD1 (6 bases). Germline V CDR1 and CDR2: MNHEY, SMNVEV (reference sequence). This CDR3 comprises 16 residues. Trimming pared 4 bases from V and 1 base from J, leaving 13 bases between. Drawing the rest from reference TRBV27 and TRBJ1-4, the complete variable domain is EAQVTQNPRYLITVTGKKLTVTCSQNMNHEYMSWYRQDPGLGLRQIYYSMNVEVTDKGDVPEGYKVSRKEKRNFPLILESPSPNQTSLYFCASSSALRGTNEKLFFGSGTQLSVL.

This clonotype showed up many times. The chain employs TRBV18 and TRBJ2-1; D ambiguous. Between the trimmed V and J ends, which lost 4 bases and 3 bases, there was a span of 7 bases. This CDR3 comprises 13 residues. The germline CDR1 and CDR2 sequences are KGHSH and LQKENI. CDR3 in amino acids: CASSLESYNEQFF. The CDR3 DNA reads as TGTGCCAGCTCACTGGAGAGCTACAATGAGCAGTTCTTC. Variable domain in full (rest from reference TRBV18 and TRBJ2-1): NAGVMQNPRHLVRRRGQEARLRCSPMKGHSHVYWYRQLPEEGLKFMVYLQKENIIDESGMPKERFSAEFPKEGPSILRIQQVVRGDSAAYFCASSLESYNEQFFGPGTRLTVL.

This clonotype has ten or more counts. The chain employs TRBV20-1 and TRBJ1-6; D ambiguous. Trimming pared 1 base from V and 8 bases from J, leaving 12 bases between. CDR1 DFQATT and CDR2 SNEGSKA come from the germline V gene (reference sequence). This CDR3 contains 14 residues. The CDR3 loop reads CSARGWQDHSPLHF. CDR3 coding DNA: TGCAGTGCTAGAGGGTGGCAGGACCATTCACCCCTCCACTTT.

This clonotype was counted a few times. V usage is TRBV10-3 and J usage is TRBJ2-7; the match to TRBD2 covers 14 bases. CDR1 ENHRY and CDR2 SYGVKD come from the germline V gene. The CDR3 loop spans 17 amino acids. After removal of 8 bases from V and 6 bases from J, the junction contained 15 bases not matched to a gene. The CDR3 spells CAIGPGLAGEVVSEQYF. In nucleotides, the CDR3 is TGTGCCATCGGACCGGGACTAGCGGGAGAGGTCGTGAGCGAGCAGTACTTC.

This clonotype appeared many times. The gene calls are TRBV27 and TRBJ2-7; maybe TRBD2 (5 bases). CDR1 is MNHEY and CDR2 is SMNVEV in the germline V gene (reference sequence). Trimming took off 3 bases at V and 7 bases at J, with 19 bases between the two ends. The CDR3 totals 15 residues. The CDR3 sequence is CASSLVRPPRGEQYF. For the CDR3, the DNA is TGTGCCAGCAGTTTGGTAAGACCCCCCAGAGGGGAGCAGTACTTC.

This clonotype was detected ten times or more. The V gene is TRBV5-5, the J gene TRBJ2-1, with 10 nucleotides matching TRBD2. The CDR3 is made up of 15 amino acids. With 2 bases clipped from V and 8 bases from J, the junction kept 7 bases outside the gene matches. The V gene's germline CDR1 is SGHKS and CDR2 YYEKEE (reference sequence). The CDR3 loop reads CASSFVAGGSHEQFF. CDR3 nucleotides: TGTGCCAGCAGCTTCGTAGCGGGAGGAAGCCATGAGCAGTTCTTC.

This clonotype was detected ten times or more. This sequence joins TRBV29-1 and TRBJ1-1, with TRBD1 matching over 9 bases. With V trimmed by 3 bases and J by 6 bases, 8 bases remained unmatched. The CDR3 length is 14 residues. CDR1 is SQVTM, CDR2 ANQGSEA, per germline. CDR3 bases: TGCAGCGTTGATATCGGACAGGGGAGATCTGAAGCTTTCTTT. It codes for CSVDIGQGRSEAFF. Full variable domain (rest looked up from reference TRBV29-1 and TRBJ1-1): SAVISQKPSRDICQRGTSLTIQCQVDSQVTMMFWYRQQPGQSLTLIATANQGSEATYESGFVIDKFPISRPNLTFSTLTVSNMSPEDSSIYLCSVDIGQGRSEAFFGQGTRLTVV.

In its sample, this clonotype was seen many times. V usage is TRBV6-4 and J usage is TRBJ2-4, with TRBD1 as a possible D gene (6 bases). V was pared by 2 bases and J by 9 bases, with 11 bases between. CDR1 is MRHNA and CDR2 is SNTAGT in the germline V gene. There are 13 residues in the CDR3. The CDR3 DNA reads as TGTGCCAGCAGTGACAGAGGGGGTGGCATTCAGTACTTC. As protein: CASSDRGGGIQYF.

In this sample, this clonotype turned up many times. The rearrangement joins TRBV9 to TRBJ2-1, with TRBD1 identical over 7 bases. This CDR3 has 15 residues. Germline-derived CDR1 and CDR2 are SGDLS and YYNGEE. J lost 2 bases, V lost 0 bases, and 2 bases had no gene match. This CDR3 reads CASSVGGGAYNEQFF. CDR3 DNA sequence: TGTGCCAGCAGCGTAGGAGGGGGCGCCTACAATGAGCAGTTCTTC.

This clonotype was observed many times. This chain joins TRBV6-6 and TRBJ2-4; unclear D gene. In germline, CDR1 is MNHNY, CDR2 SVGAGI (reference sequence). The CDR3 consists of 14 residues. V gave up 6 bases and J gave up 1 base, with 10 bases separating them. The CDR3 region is CASSKEWAKNIQYF. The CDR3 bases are TGTGCCAGCAGCAAAGAGTGGGCCAAAAACATTCAGTACTTC.

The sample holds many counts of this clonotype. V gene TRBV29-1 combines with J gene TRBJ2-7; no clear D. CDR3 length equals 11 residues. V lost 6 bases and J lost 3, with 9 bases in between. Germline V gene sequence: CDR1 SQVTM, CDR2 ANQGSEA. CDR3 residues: CSVKVNYEQYF. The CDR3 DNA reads TGCAGCGTGAAGGTGAACTACGAGCAGTACTTC.

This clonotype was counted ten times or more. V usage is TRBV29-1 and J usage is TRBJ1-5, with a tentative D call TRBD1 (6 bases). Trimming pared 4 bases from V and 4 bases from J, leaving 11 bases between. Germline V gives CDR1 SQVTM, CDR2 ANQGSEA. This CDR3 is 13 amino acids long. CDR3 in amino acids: CSVGGAQNQPQHF. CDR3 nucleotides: TGCAGCGTTGGGGGGGCGCAGAATCAGCCCCAGCATTTT. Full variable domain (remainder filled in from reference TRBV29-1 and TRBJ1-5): SAVISQKPSRDICQRGTSLTIQCQVDSQVTMMFWYRQQPGQSLTLIATANQGSEATYESGFVIDKFPISRPNLTFSTLTVSNMSPEDSSIYLCSVGGAQNQPQHFGDGTRLSIL.

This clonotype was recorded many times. The CDR3 nucleotides are TGTGCCAGCAGCCAGGGGATAGCGCAGTTTAAGGAGCGCGCTTTGTCCTACGAGCAGTACTTC. It specifies CASSQGIAQFKERALSYEQYF. The chain uses TRBV21-1 and TRBJ2-7; the table gives TRBD1 as D, unverified against the DNA. TRBV21-1 is a known pseudogene. The CDR3 contains 21 residues.

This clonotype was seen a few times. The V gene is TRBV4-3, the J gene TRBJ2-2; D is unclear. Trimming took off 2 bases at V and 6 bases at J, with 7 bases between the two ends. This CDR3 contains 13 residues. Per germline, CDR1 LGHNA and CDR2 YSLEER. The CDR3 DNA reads TGCGCCAGCAGCCAATTTTATGCCGGGGAGCTGTTTTTT. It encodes CASSQFYAGELFF.

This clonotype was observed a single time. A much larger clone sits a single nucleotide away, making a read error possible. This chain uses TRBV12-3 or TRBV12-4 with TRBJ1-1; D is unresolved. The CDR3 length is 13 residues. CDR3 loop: CVSSLRRNTEAFF. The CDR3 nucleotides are TGTGTCAGCAGTTTAAGGCGGAACACTGAAGCTTTCTTT.